The 7 T cell receptor beta chains given below trace back to one sample, sequenced in a study of PD-L1 blockade in urothelial cancer (dated by TCRdb to 2015 to 2018). The protocol used for the library was the immunoSEQ multiplex PCR assay. TCRdb provides this immuneACCESS table in a form limited to in-frame rearrangements. Some clones are lacking; in checked studies, under half of them reflect an unresolved V gene, and why the rest are absent is not known. This sample comprises tens of thousands of clones, around 85% of them detected only once. The ten top clones hold around 15% of the sample. The time point label corresponds to: pretreatment peripheral blood. The sample was PBMCs, taken around atezolizumab (anti-PD-L1) treatment. These receptors all stem from a woman in her sixties or seventies with urothelial cancer.

The CDR3 here is CASSVGSAGFFYEQYF. Here the CDR3 DNA reads TGTGCCAGCAGCGTAGGTTCGGCAGGCTTCTTTTACGAGCAGTACTTC. The chain links TRBV9 to TRBJ2-7; D gene unclear. The V end lost 0 bases, the J end lost 4 bases, and 17 bases lay between the germline ends. Germline lookup yields CDR1 SGDLS and CDR2 YYNGEE. This CDR3 is built from 16 residues.

This clone was seen just once. This chain links TRBV7-2 with TRBJ2-5; perhaps TRBD2 as D (7 bases). This CDR3 region has 16 residues. Germline CDR1 reads SGHTA; CDR2 reads FQGNSA. V was clipped by 5 bases and J by 5 bases, with 21 bases between them. CDR3 amino acids: CASSRSGTPSGETQYF. The CDR3 DNA reads TGTGCCAGCAGCCGCAGCGGGACACCCTCCGGCGAGACCCAGTACTTC.

The rearrangement uses TRBV18 and TRBJ2-2; 8 bases map to TRBD1. From germline, CDR1 is KGHSH and CDR2 LQKENI. Trimming removed 3 bases from V and 6 bases from J; junction bases left unmatched: 9. This CDR3 is 16 amino acids long. The CDR3 reads CASSPFRGRVAGELFF. DNA of the CDR3: TGTGCCAGCTCACCCTTCAGGGGGCGAGTTGCCGGGGAGCTGTTTTTT.

Only one count was recorded for this clone. V gene TRBV29-1 combines with J gene TRBJ2-2; the D is unclear. Germline CDR1 SQVTM, CDR2 ANQGSEA. V was pared by 0 bases and J by 1 base, with 6 bases between. The CDR3 is 14 amino acids. The CDR3, as DNA: TGCAGCGTTGAAGAAACACAGAACACCGGGGAGCTGTTTTTT. Protein: CSVEETQNTGELFF.

CDR3 DNA: TGTGCCAGCAGTGAAGGGACTAGGAAACTCCAAGAGACCCAGTACTTC. Translating gives CASSEGTRKLQETQYF. This rearrangement joins TRBV6-1 to TRBJ2-5, with 7 bases aligning to TRBD2. CDR1 and CDR2 (germline): MNHNS, SASEGT. With 1 base clipped from V and 1 base from J, the junction kept 6 bases outside the gene matches. This CDR3 is built from 16 residues.

V is TRBV11-2 and J is TRBJ2-7; the match to TRBD2 covers 12 bases. CDR3 size: 15 residues. The V segment lost 6 bases and the J segment 6 bases; nucleotides outside the gene matches: 9. Germline V gives CDR1 SGHAT, CDR2 FQNNGV. The CDR3 here is CASSQRLAGAPEQYF. In nucleotides, the CDR3 is TGTGCCAGCAGTCAAAGACTAGCGGGAGCACCCGAGCAGTACTTC.

This clone was detected only a few times. The V call is TRBV27, the J call TRBJ1-1; 7 nucleotides align to TRBD1. The CDR3 contains 15 residues. The germline V gene has CDR1 MNHEY and CDR2 SMNVEV (reference sequence). V gave up 5 bases and J gave up 0 bases; unmatched junction bases: 6. This CDR3 is CASSPLQGMNTEAFF. The CDR3 nucleotides are TGTGCCAGCAGTCCATTACAGGGGATGAACACTGAAGCTTTCTTT.